Following are 22 T cell receptor beta chains from one sample sequenced in a study of blood T cell repertoires in COVID-19 (dated by TCRdb to between 2020 and 2021). Receptor libraries were prepared by the immunoSEQ multiplex PCR assay. TCRdb limited this immuneACCESS table to in-frame rearrangements with V and J called. A share of clones is missing; checked studies link under half to unresolved V genes, and the rest is unexplained. In all, the sample holds approximately 74,000 clones, and roughly 87% of those were seen once. Together, the top ten hold about 6.7% of the sample. The specimen was peripheral blood. The origin of the receptors is a man in his 70s with acute or convalescent COVID-19.

This sequence joins TRBV5-1 and TRBJ2-3; 11 nucleotides agree with TRBD2. The germline V gene has CDR1 SGHRS and CDR2 YFSETQ. The CDR3 loop spans 19 amino acids. J was trimmed by 5 bases and V by 1 base; bases with no gene match: 15. CDR3 region: CASSLQTSGLAGGRDTQYF. The CDR3 DNA reads as TGCGCCAGCAGCTTGCAGACCTCCGGGCTAGCGGGAGGAAGAGATACGCAGTATTTT.

This sequence joins TRBV5-5 and TRBJ2-7; 7 bases map to TRBD1. V lost 3 bases, J lost 3 bases, and 9 bases stayed unmatched. Germline CDR1 is SGHKS and CDR2 is YYEKEE (reference sequence). This CDR3 has 15 residues. CDR3 residues: CASSSSGTAYYEQYF. Written as DNA, the CDR3 is TGTGCCAGCAGCTCTTCCGGGACAGCATACTACGAGCAGTACTTC.

The chain uses TRBV28 and TRBJ2-7; possible D gene TRBD1, 5 bases. There are 11 residues in the CDR3. The germline V and J ends were trimmed by 5 bases and 3 bases, with 5 bases remaining between them. CDR1 MDHEN and CDR2 SYDVKM come from the germline V gene. The CDR3 sequence is CASSQGYEQYF. Here the CDR3 DNA reads TGTGCCAGCAGTCAGGGCTACGAGCAGTACTTC.

V gene TRBV4-3 combines with J gene TRBJ2-2; D remains ambiguous. Trimming left V 5 bases short and J 5 bases short, with 12 bases between. Germline V lookup: CDR1 LGHNA, CDR2 YSLEER. CDR3 size: 14 residues. As DNA, the CDR3 is TGCGCCAGCAGCGGAAGAGGTTGGACCGGGGAGCTGTTTTTT. Amino acids: CASSGRGWTGELFF.

The chain joins TRBV7-2 to TRBJ1-3; D perhaps matches TRBD1 (6 bases). The germline V gene has CDR1 SGHTA and CDR2 FQGNSA. V gave up 2 bases and J gave up 0 bases, with 14 bases separating them. There are 17 residues in the CDR3. The chain's CDR3 is CASSLRGGGSSGNTIYF. The CDR3 DNA sequence: TGTGCCAGCAGCTTAAGGGGGGGCGGAAGCTCTGGAAACACCATATATTTT.

CDR3 nucleotide sequence: TGTGCCAGCAGCTTAGTACCAAGGGGCACCGGGGAGCTGTTTTTT. Amino acids: CASSLVPRGTGELFF. This chain connects TRBV5-4 to TRBJ2-2; a possible D gene is TRBD1 (5 bases). This CDR3 region has 15 residues. The V gene's germline CDR1 is SGHNT and CDR2 YYREEE (reference sequence). V was trimmed by 2 bases and J by 4 bases, leaving 12 bases between them.

This chain joins TRBV5-3 and TRBJ1-4; 7 nucleotides line up with TRBD1. TRBV5-3 belongs to the ORF category, with a function that is uncertain. With V trimmed by 4 bases and J by 7 bases, 7 bases remained unmatched. This CDR3 is built from 14 residues. The CDR3 is CARSVTGVSEKLFF. The CDR3 coding sequence is TGTGCCAGAAGCGTCACAGGGGTGAGTGAAAAACTGTTTTTT.

The chain recombines TRBV28 with TRBJ1-3; a possible D gene is TRBD1 (5 bases). Looked up from germline, CDR1 is MDHEN and CDR2 is SYDVKM. The CDR3 is made up of 14 amino acids. The ends were cut back, 7 bases at V and 2 bases at J, with 12 bases in the middle. The CDR3: CASKRQGAGNTIYF. Written as DNA, the CDR3 is TGTGCCAGCAAGAGGCAGGGCGCTGGAAACACCATATATTTT.

This chain uses TRBV5-1 with TRBJ2-1; D is ambiguous. This CDR3 comprises 14 residues. V shed 0 bases and J shed 8 bases, with 12 bases lying between them. The germline V gene has CDR1 SGHRS and CDR2 YFSETQ. The CDR3 is CASSLDSPLHEQFF. CDR3 nucleotides: TGCGCCAGCAGCTTGGACTCGCCCCTACATGAGCAGTTCTTC.

This chain joins TRBV6-5 and TRBJ2-7; 7 nucleotides agree with TRBD2. The ends lost 6 bases at V and 3 bases at J; junction bases unmatched: 5. This CDR3 region has 13 residues. From germline, CDR1 is MNHEY and CDR2 SVGAGI. The DNA of the CDR3 is TGTGCCAGCAGACACCCGGGGGGCTACGAGCAGTACTTC. This codes for CASRHPGGYEQYF.

The V call is TRBV2, the J call TRBJ1-5; the D is unclear. Trimming stripped 0 bases from V and 7 bases from J, with 10 bases between. The length of the CDR3 is 14 residues. Germline V gives CDR1 SNHLY, CDR2 FYNNEI. The chain's CDR3 is CASSEALAVQPQHF. DNA of the CDR3: TGTGCCAGCAGTGAAGCGCTGGCGGTCCAGCCCCAGCATTTT.

The rearrangement links TRBV4-1 to TRBJ1-5; 8 bases map to TRBD1. The trim removed 0 bases at V and 6 bases at J, leaving 4 bases unmatched. Germline V gene sequence: CDR1 MGHRA, CDR2 YSYEKL. The CDR3 has 15 residues. The CDR3 nucleotides are TGCGCCAGCAGCCAAGATCGACAGGGGTTTCAGCCCCAGCATTTT. It codes for CASSQDRQGFQPQHF.

The chain joins TRBV19 to TRBJ1-5, with 11 nucleotides matching TRBD1. The CDR3 consists of 15 residues. CDR1 LNHDA and CDR2 SQIVND come from the germline V gene (reference sequence). J gave up 11 bases and V 2 bases, and 8 bases lay outside the gene matches. The CDR3 coding sequence is TGTGCCAGTAGTATACACGGACAGGGGGCCTTGGCCCAGCATTTT. Translating gives CASSIHGQGALAQHF.

The chain joins TRBV28 to TRBJ1-6, with D possibly matching TRBD1 (5 bases). Trimming took off 0 bases at V and 3 bases at J, with 12 bases between the two ends. The CDR3 contains 17 residues. In germline, CDR1 is MDHEN, CDR2 SYDVKM. CDR3 DNA sequence: TGTGCCAGCAGTTTATGGGTAGGGGAGGACTATAATTCACCCCTCCACTTT. This translates into CASSLWVGEDYNSPLHF.

The chain is built from TRBV2 and TRBJ2-2; 7 bases are shared with TRBD1. The junction had 6 bases not matched to a gene; V was cut back by 7 bases and J by 4 bases. The CDR3 is 14 amino acids. The germline V gene encodes CDR1 SNHLY and CDR2 FYNNEI. CDR3 sequence (DNA): TGTGCCAGCACCCTAAACAGGGGCACCGGGGAGCTGTTTTTT. Protein: CASTLNRGTGELFF.

The chain has TRBV7-9 and TRBJ1-5; weak D call: TRBD1 (6 bases). Looked up from germline, CDR1 is SEHNR and CDR2 is FQNEAQ (reference sequence). Between the trimmed V and J ends, which lost 5 bases and 3 bases, there was a span of 14 bases. The CDR3 is made up of 15 amino acids. This CDR3 is CASSQTGDPNQPQHF. CDR3 sequence (DNA): TGTGCCAGCAGCCAGACAGGTGACCCCAATCAGCCCCAGCATTTT. Using reference TRBV7-9 and TRBJ1-5 for the parts outside the CDR3, the full variable domain is DTGVSQNPRHKITKRGQNVTFRCDPISEHNRLYWYRQTLGQGPEFLTYFQNEAQLEKSRLLSDRFSAERPKGSFSTLEIQRTEQGDSAMYLCASSQTGDPNQPQHFGDGTRLSIL.

This chain uses TRBV5-6 with TRBJ1-6, with 9 bases identical to TRBD1. CDR3 length equals 19 residues. J lost 7 bases, V lost 2 bases, and 16 bases had no gene match. CDR1 SGHDT and CDR2 YYEEEE come from the germline V gene. The CDR3 loop is CASSLKPRTGASGNSPLHF. The DNA of the CDR3 is TGTGCCAGCAGCTTAAAGCCTAGGACAGGGGCTTCCGGAAATTCACCCCTCCACTTT. The full variable domain, its missing parts supplied by reference TRBV5-6 and TRBJ1-6, is DAGVTQSPTHLIKTRGQQVTLRCSPKSGHDTVSWYQQALGQGPQFIFQYYEEEERQRGNFPDRFSGHQFPNYSSELNVNALLLGDSALYLCASSLKPRTGASGNSPLHFGNGTRLTVT.

V gene TRBV5-5 combines with J gene TRBJ2-1, with 10 positions matching TRBD1. V shed 7 bases, J shed 3 bases, and the junction held 4 bases outside the gene matches. Germline V lookup: CDR1 SGHKS, CDR2 YYEKEE (reference sequence). The CDR3 covers 14 residues. The CDR3: CASQRTGGYNEQFF. The CDR3 nucleotides are TGTGCCAGCCAAAGGACAGGGGGCTACAATGAGCAGTTCTTC.

This chain joins TRBV9 and TRBJ2-3, with D perhaps TRBD2 (6 bases). The germline V and J ends were trimmed by 3 bases and 0 bases, with 11 bases remaining between them. The CDR3 totals 15 residues. Germline CDR1 is SGDLS and CDR2 is YYNGEE. This CDR3 is CASSAVAASTDTQYF. For the CDR3, the DNA is TGTGCCAGCAGCGCCGTAGCGGCTAGCACAGATACGCAGTATTTT.

CDR3 amino acids: CASSSRRDRGVSEQYF. The DNA for the CDR3 is TGTGCCAGCAGCTCCCGGAGGGACAGGGGAGTAAGCGAGCAGTACTTC. The genes are TRBV9 and TRBJ2-7; 10 nucleotides align to TRBD1. The trim removed 4 bases at V and 6 bases at J, leaving 13 bases unmatched. CDR3 size: 16 residues. CDR1 SGDLS and CDR2 YYNGEE come from the germline V gene.

Turning to this clone: At one end, the junction sequence differs from germline, possibly due to a read error. The chain combines TRBV6-5 with TRBJ2-5; a weak D match, TRBD2 (6 bases). Germline lookup yields CDR1 MNHEY and CDR2 SVGAGI. There are 12 residues in the CDR3. DNA of the CDR3: TGTGCCAGCGCGGACGGTGGTGGGGGGTTTAACTTC. Translating gives CASADGGGGFNF.

Only one count was recorded for this clone. The gene calls are TRBV19 and TRBJ2-7, with no clear D. The CDR3 extends over 16 amino acids. The V end was cut by 2 bases, the J end by 0 bases, with 14 bases between. Germline assignment: CDR1 LNHDA and CDR2 SQIVND (reference sequence). CDR3 sequence reads: CASSISGTTSSYEQYF. The CDR3 region has the DNA TGTGCCAGTAGTATAAGTGGTACAACCAGCTCCTACGAGCAGTACTTC.